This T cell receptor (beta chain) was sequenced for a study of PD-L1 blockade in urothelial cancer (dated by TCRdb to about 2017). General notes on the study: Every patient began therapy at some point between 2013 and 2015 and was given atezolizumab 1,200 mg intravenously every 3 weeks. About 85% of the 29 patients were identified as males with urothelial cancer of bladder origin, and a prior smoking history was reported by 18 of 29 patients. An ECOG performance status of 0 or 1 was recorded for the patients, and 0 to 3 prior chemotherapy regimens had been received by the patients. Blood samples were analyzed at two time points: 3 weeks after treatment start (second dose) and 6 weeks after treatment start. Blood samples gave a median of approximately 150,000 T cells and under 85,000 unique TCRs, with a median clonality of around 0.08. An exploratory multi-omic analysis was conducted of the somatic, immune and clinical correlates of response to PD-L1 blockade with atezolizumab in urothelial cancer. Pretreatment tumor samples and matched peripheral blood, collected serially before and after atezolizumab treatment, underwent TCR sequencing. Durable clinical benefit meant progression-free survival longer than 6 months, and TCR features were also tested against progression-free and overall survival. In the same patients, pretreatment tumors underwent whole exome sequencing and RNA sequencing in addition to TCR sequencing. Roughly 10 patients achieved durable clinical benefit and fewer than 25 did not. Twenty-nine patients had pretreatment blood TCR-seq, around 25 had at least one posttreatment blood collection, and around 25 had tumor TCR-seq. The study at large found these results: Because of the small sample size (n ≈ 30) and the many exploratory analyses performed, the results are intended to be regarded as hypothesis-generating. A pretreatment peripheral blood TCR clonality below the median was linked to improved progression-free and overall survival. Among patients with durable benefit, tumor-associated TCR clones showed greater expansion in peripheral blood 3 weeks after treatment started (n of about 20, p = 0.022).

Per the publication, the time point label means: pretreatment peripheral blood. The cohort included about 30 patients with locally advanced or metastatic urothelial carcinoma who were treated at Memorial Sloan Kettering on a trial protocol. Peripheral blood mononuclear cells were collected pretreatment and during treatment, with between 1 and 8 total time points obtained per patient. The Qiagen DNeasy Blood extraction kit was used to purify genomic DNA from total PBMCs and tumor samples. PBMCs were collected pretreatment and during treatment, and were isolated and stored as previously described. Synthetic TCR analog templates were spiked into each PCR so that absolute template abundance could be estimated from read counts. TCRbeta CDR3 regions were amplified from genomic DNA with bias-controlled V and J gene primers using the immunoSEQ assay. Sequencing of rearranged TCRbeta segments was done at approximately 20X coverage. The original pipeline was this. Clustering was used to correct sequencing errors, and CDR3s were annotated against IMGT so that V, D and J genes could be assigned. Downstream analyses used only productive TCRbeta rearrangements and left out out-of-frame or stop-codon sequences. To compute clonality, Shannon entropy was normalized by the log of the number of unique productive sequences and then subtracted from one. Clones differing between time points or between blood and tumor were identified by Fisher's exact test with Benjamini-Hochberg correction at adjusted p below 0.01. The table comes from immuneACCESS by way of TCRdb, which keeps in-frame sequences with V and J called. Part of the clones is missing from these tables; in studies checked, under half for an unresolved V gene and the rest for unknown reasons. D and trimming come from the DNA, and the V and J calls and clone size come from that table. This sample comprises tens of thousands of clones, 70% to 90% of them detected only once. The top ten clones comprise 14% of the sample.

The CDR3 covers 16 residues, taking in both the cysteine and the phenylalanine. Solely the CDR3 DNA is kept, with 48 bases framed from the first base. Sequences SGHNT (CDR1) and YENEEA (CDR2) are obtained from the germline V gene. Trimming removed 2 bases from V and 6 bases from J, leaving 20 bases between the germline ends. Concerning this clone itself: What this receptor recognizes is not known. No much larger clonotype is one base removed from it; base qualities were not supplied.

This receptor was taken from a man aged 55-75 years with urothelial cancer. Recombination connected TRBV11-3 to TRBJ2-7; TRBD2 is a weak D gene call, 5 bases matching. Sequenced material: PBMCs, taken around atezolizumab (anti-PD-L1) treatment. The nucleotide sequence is TGTGCCAGCAGCTTATATCCCCCGGGGATAGGAGGCGAGCAGTACTTC. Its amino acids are CASSLYPPGIGGEQYF.